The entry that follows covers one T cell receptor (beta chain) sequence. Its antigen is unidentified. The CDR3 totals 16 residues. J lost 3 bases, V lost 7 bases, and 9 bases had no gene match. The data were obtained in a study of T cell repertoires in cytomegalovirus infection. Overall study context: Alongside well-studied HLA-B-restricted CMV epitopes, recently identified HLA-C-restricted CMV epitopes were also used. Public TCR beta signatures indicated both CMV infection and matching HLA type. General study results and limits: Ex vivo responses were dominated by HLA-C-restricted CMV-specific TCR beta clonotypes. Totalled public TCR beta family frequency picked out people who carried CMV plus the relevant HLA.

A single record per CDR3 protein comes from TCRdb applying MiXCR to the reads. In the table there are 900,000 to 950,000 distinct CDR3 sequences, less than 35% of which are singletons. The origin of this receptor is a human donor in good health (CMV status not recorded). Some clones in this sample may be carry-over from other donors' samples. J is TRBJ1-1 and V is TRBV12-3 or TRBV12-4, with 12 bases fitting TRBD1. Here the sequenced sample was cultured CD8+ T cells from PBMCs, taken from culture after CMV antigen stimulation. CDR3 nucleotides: TGTGCCAGCACCTTTGGGGGACAGGGGGCTTACACTGAAGCTTTCTTT. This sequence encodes CASTFGGQGAYTEAFF.